This T cell receptor (beta chain) emerged from a study of blood T cells in healthy people across ages. Study-wide background: Capture by template switching was about one barcoded beta molecule per two T cells. The study's findings and limits: Diversity figures derived from one million T cells were judged to underestimate the true value.

A word on this clonotype: No antigen is known for it.

Each sample gave at least 6 million isolated PBMCs. The J segment lost 0 bases and the V segment lost 6 bases, leaving 7 bases of the junction unmatched. The CDR3 runs to 16 residues. Next came a second PCR, run for about 6 to 12 cycles, which used a sample-barcoded 5' primer along with a J-beta primer mix. TCRdb re-called the 5' RACE reads with MiXCR, one entry per CDR3 protein. This table has over a million distinct CDR3 sequences, approximately 25% appearing once. The data also belong to a second study, concerning T cells of mothers and their children. As that report states: Detection of persistent microchimeric T cell clones did not occur.

The receptor's source is a girl aged 2 to 9 in good health. This chain uses TRBV12-3 or TRBV12-4 with TRBJ2-7; 11 nucleotides agree with TRBD2. Specimen: blood. The CDR3 sequence: CASSFTSGGPSYEQYF. The CDR3 nucleotides read TGTGCCAGCAGCTTCACTAGCGGGGGTCCCTCCTACGAGCAGTACTTC.